This T cell receptor (beta chain) was sequenced for a study of CD4 T cells in relation to SARS-CoV-2 and coronaviruses. Study at large: Shared crossreactive spike epitopes were mapped to their HLA restriction.

The CDR3 runs to 13 residues. V lost 5 bases and J 9 bases, leaving 14 bases between the germline ends. Germline V gene data show CDR1 as MNHEY and CDR2 as SVGEGT. The unexposed donors gave CD4+ T cells in 2011-2018, prior to COVID-19. CD4+ T cells were isolated from the cells after around 10 days of culture. Worth noting for this clone: Its specificity is not known.

The assay was immunoSEQ multiplex PCR, and TCRdb's table has in-frame clones only and misses some. The data show 20,000 to 25,000 clones, about 70% seen once. This chain links TRBV6-2 or TRBV6-3 with TRBJ2-1; D ambiguous. This sequence was found in a human donor in good health. Sequenced sample: CD4+ T cells from PBMCs, cultured in vitro. The CDR3 is CASSRTEMGEQFF. In DNA form, the CDR3 reads TGTGCCAGCAGTAGGACCGAAATGGGTGAGCAGTTCTTC.